This TCR beta chain was profiled in a study of cytotoxic CD8 clonotypes in ibrutinib-treated CLL. Overall study: The patients, around 12 relapsed/refractory and roughly 15 treatment-naive, included approximately 18 who were IGHV unmutated.

Produced via immunoSEQ multiplex PCR; TCRdb's table is partial and in-frame only. The sample consists of 300,000 to 400,000 clones, 67% of them appearing once. About this clone: What it recognizes is unknown.

Trimming took 6 bases from V and 2 from J, leaving 17 bases between them. The CDR3 totals 15 residues. Germline CDR1 reads MDHEN; CDR2 reads SYDVKM. Study-level findings and limits: Clonality rose at ibrutinib response and fell back toward baseline at progression.

The receptor comes from a human donor with chronic lymphocytic leukemia. Specimen: PBMCs, collected after 36 months of ibrutinib treatment. This chain links TRBV28 with TRBJ2-7; possible D gene TRBD1, 6 bases. The CDR3 loop reads CASRFLSGAPYEQYF. In DNA, the CDR3 is TGTGCCAGCAGATTCCTCTCAGGGGCTCCCTACGAGCAGTACTTC. The whole variable domain, filled in from reference TRBV28 and TRBJ2-7, reads DVKVTQSSRYLVKRTGEKVFLECVQDMDHENMFWYRQDPGLGLRLIYFSYDVKMKEKGDIPEGYSVSREKKERFSLILESASTNQTSMYLCASRFLSGAPYEQYFGPGTRLTVT.